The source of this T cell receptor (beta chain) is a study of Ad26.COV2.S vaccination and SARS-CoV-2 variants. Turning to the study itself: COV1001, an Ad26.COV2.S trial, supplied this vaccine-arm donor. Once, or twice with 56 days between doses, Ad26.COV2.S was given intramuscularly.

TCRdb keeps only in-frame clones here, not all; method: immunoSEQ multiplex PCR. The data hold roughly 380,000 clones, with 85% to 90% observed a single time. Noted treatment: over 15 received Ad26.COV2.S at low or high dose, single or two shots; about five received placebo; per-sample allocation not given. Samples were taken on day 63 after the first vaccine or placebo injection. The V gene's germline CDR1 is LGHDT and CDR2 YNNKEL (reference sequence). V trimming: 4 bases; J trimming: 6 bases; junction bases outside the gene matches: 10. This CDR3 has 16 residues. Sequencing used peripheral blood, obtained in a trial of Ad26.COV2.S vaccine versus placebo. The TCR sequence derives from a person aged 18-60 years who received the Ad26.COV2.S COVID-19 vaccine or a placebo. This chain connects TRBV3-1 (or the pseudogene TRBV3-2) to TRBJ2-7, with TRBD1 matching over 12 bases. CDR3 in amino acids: CASSLPGQGAFSEQYF. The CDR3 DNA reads TGTGCCAGCAGCCTCCCGGGACAGGGGGCGTTTAGCGAGCAGTACTTC.